The present entry profiles one T cell receptor beta chain with its context. The target antigen is unknown. These data originate in a study of T cell responses to AZD1222 COVID-19 vaccine. Study outcomes and limitations: Only a handful of individuals given AZD1222 were seropositive at baseline.

The germline gives CDR1 SGDLS, CDR2 YYNGEE. The CDR3 is 13 amino acids. Trimming took off 1 base at V and 8 bases at J, with 10 bases between the two ends. Clones were read by immunoSEQ multiplex PCR, and TCRdb kept only the in-frame ones, dropping some. Found here are 130,000 to 150,000 clones, approximately 94% of them singletons; the top ten hold under 2%. The clonotype was recovered from an adult in good health. V gene TRBV9 combines with J gene TRBJ2-1; no firm D call. The sequencing here drew on peripheral blood, taken on day 0 of AZD1222 vaccination. The CDR3 region is CASSVRFTDEQFF. The CDR3 nucleotides read TGTGCCAGCAGCGTACGATTCACAGATGAGCAGTTCTTC.